This T cell receptor beta chain came from a study of blood T cell repertoires in COVID-19. The method was immunoSEQ multiplex PCR; TCRdb's version includes in-frame clones alone and lacks a portion of them. The data contain about 380,000 clones, approximately 89% of them seen just once; the ten biggest clones take up under 1.5%. The CDR3 extends over 13 amino acids. Trimming pared 3 bases from V and 4 bases from J, leaving 12 bases between. Germline-derived CDR1 and CDR2 are GTSNPN and SVGIG (reference sequence). The sequenced sample was PBMCs or T cells enriched from blood (not recorded which). V gene TRBV30 combines with J gene TRBJ1-2, with D unresolved. The clonotype originates from a man aged 25-45 years who had recovered from COVID-19. The CDR3: CAWRLMGSYGYTF. In nucleotides, the CDR3 is TGTGCCTGGAGGCTCATGGGGAGCTATGGCTACACCTTC. Full variable domain (missing parts from reference TRBV30 and TRBJ1-2): SQTIHQWPATLVQPVGSPLSLECTVEGTSNPNLYWYRQAAGRGLQLLFYSVGIGQISSEVPQNLSASRPQDRQFILSSKKLLLSDSGFYLCAWRLMGSYGYTFGSGTRLTVV.